Below, 31 T cell receptor beta chains from the same sample are listed, as sequenced in a study of blood T cell repertoires in COVID-19. Only in-frame clones appear in the TCRdb table, and some are missing; sequencing was by immunoSEQ multiplex PCR. The table lists approximately 360,000 clones, roughly nine tenths of them singletons. Sample: peripheral blood. Receptor source: a man aged 40-49 years with acute or convalescent COVID-19.

About this clone itself: At the DNA level, this CDR3 is encoded by other sequences in the same sample as well. J is TRBJ1-5 and V is TRBV30; a weak D match, TRBD1 (5 bases). Germline assignment: CDR1 GTSNPN and CDR2 SVGIG (reference sequence). Deletions cut 0 bases from V and 2 bases from J, with 5 bases between. The length of the CDR3 is 13 residues. CDR3 protein: CAWSVQGNQPQHF. In DNA, the CDR3 is TGTGCCTGGAGTGTACAGGGCAATCAGCCCCAGCATTTT.

The rearrangement joins TRBV5-4 to TRBJ1-1; D is ambiguous. Germline V gene lookup returns CDR1 SGHNT and CDR2 YYREEE (reference sequence). The CDR3 is 13 amino acids. Trimming cost V 0 bases and J 5 bases, with 8 bases left between them. CDR3 in DNA: TGTGCCAGCAGCTTGGCGGGAGTTACTGAAGCTTTCTTT. The encoded protein is CASSLAGVTEAFF.

The chain employs TRBV3-1 (or the pseudogene TRBV3-2) and TRBJ2-5, with 11 bases matching TRBD2. V was clipped by 3 bases and J by 2 bases; unmatched bases: 5. Germline lookup yields CDR1 LGHDT and CDR2 YNNKEL (reference sequence). The length of the CDR3 is 16 residues. CDR3 in DNA: TGTGCCAGCAGCCAGATAGCGGGGGGGGTACAAGAGACCCAGTACTTC. This codes for CASSQIAGGVQETQYF.

This clone has a handful of counts. The chain links TRBV7-9 to TRBJ1-3, with D tentatively TRBD1 (5 bases). The V end lost 2 bases, the J end lost 2 bases, and 13 bases lay between the germline ends. The length of the CDR3 is 16 residues. The germline V gene encodes CDR1 SEHNR and CDR2 FQNEAQ (reference sequence). The CDR3 sequence: CASSLFGGAAGNTIYF. The CDR3 coding sequence is TGTGCCAGCAGCTTATTCGGAGGGGCAGCTGGAAACACCATATATTTT. The entire variable domain, with the rest obtained from reference TRBV7-9 and TRBJ1-3, is as follows: DTGVSQNPRHKITKRGQNVTFRCDPISEHNRLYWYRQTLGQGPEFLTYFQNEAQLEKSRLLSDRFSAERPKGSFSTLEIQRTEQGDSAMYLCASSLFGGAAGNTIYFGEGSWLTVV.

The chain recombines TRBV4-1 with TRBJ1-5; no definite D call. This CDR3 has 18 residues. Trimming took 0 bases from V and 0 from J, leaving 15 bases between them. Germline CDR1 MGHRA, CDR2 YSYEKL. CDR3 DNA sequence: TGCGCCAGCAGCCAAGATGCCCGAGCTTACGATAGCAATCAGCCCCAGCATTTT. Protein product: CASSQDARAYDSNQPQHF.

The chain links TRBV4-3 to TRBJ2-7; 7 bases align to TRBD2. Per the germline V gene, CDR1 is LGHNA and CDR2 is YSLEER. This CDR3 region has 15 residues. J was trimmed by 4 bases and V by 1 base; bases with no gene match: 7. As DNA, the CDR3 is TGCGCCAGCAGCCAAGGGGGAGGGCAGGGATACGAGCAGTACTTC. The encoded protein is CASSQGGGQGYEQYF.

The rearrangement uses TRBV7-9 and TRBJ1-5; TRBD1 agrees at 7 bases. The length of the CDR3 is 18 residues. Germline CDR1 and CDR2: SEHNR and FQNEAQ (reference sequence). V shed 1 base and J 0 bases; nucleotides not matched to a gene: 9. The CDR3 coding sequence is TGTGCCAGCAGCTTAGGGGCCTTGACAGGGTTTAGCAATCAGCCCCAGCATTTT. This encodes CASSLGALTGFSNQPQHF. Variable domain in full (rest from reference TRBV7-9 and TRBJ1-5): DTGVSQNPRHKITKRGQNVTFRCDPISEHNRLYWYRQTLGQGPEFLTYFQNEAQLEKSRLLSDRFSAERPKGSFSTLEIQRTEQGDSAMYLCASSLGALTGFSNQPQHFGDGTRLSIL.

The gene calls are TRBV27 and TRBJ1-4; the match to TRBD1 covers 10 bases. The CDR3 has 14 residues. Looked up from germline, CDR1 is MNHEY and CDR2 is SMNVEV (reference sequence). V lost 7 bases to trimming and J lost 6 bases; unmatched junction nucleotides: 5. The CDR3 sequence is CASTLTGGYEKLFF. Written as DNA, the CDR3 is TGTGCCAGCACCCTGACAGGGGGCTATGAAAAACTGTTTTTT. Full variable domain (missing parts from reference TRBV27 and TRBJ1-4): EAQVTQNPRYLITVTGKKLTVTCSQNMNHEYMSWYRQDPGLGLRQIYYSMNVEVTDKGDVPEGYKVSRKEKRNFPLILESPSPNQTSLYFCASTLTGGYEKLFFGSGTQLSVL.

The chain employs TRBV29-1 and TRBJ2-1; no definite D call. This CDR3 has 13 amino acids. The ends were cut back, 3 bases at V and 5 bases at J, with 11 bases in the middle. Germline CDR1 reads SQVTM; CDR2 reads ANQGSEA. This CDR3 reads CSVDWRYNNEQFF. As DNA, the CDR3 is TGCAGCGTTGATTGGCGGTATAACAATGAGCAGTTCTTC.

The rearrangement uses TRBV5-1 and TRBJ2-5; 8 bases are shared with TRBD2. The CDR3 has 14 amino acids. After removal of 2 bases from V and 3 bases from J, the junction contained 3 bases not matched to a gene. Germline V gene data show CDR1 as SGHRS and CDR2 as YFSETQ. The CDR3 sequence is CASSLTSGKETQYF. The CDR3 DNA reads as TGCGCCAGCAGCTTAACTAGCGGAAAAGAGACCCAGTACTTC.

The rearrangement joins TRBV7-9 to TRBJ2-1, with a tentative D call TRBD1 (5 bases). The CDR3 spans 14 residues. V shed 1 base and J shed 7 bases, with 11 bases lying between them. Germline lookup yields CDR1 SEHNR and CDR2 FQNEAQ (reference sequence). The CDR3 DNA reads TGTGCCAGCAGCTTAGGGAGAGCAGGGAATGAGCAGTTCTTC. This sequence encodes CASSLGRAGNEQFF.

The chain joins TRBV9 to TRBJ1-5; 10 nucleotides align to TRBD1. CDR1 and CDR2 from the germline V gene are SGDLS and YYNGEE. V was pared by 4 bases and J by 8 bases, with 15 bases of the junction left unmatched. This CDR3 contains 17 residues. The CDR3 nucleotides are TGTGCCAGCAGCCCGACGACAGGGGGCGAGGATTTTGAGCCCCAGCATTTT. It yields the protein CASSPTTGGEDFEPQHF.

The chain has TRBV27 and TRBJ2-3; 9 nucleotides match TRBD2. The V gene end was trimmed by 7 bases and the J gene end by 6 bases; junction bases not matched to a gene: 11. Germline V gives CDR1 MNHEY, CDR2 SMNVEV (reference sequence). This CDR3 spans 15 amino acids. The CDR3 bases are TGTGCCAGCACCCACATGCGGGGGGGTAGGGATACGCAGTATTTT. Its protein is CASTHMRGGRDTQYF.

The gene calls are TRBV13 and TRBJ2-1, with TRBD1 matching 9 bases. Germline loops: CDR1 PRHDT, CDR2 FYEKMQ (reference sequence). The CDR3 runs to 17 residues. J gave up 4 bases and V 7 bases, and 14 bases lay outside the gene matches. The CDR3 DNA reads as TGTGCCAGCATCAAGGGGCCGGGACAGGGTCCTTACAATGAGCAGTTCTTC. This encodes CASIKGPGQGPYNEQFF.

This chain uses TRBV5-1 with TRBJ2-7; tentatively, D is TRBD1 (6 bases). Germline CDR1 reads SGHRS; CDR2 reads YFSETQ. Trimming removed 0 bases at V and 1 base at J, with 14 bases between. This CDR3 spans 16 amino acids. Here the CDR3 DNA reads TGCGCCAGCAGCTTGGAACGGGACACACCTTCCTACGAGCAGTACTTC. Its protein is CASSLERDTPSYEQYF. Full variable domain (remainder filled in from reference TRBV5-1 and TRBJ2-7): KAGVTQTPRYLIKTRGQQVTLSCSPISGHRSVSWYQQTPGQGLQFLFEYFSETQRNKGNFPGRFSGRQFSNSRSEMNVSTLELGDSALYLCASSLERDTPSYEQYFGPGTRLTVT.

The rearrangement links TRBV27 to TRBJ2-7; D is perhaps TRBD2 (5 bases). Trimming took 6 bases from V and 2 from J, leaving 20 bases between them. The CDR3 is made up of 16 amino acids. Germline values: CDR1 MNHEY, CDR2 SMNVEV (reference sequence). CDR3 loop: CASSAGVQELPYEQYF. Here the CDR3 DNA reads TGTGCCAGCAGCGCCGGGGTCCAGGAACTTCCCTACGAGCAGTACTTC.

The V gene is TRBV27, the J gene TRBJ1-5, with TRBD1 as a possible D gene (5 bases). Looked up from germline, CDR1 is MNHEY and CDR2 is SMNVEV (reference sequence). CDR3 length: 14 residues. With 5 bases removed from V and 3 bases from J, the gap between germline ends came to 11 bases. CDR3 residues: CASSPRDNNQPQHF. CDR3 bases: TGTGCCAGCAGTCCCAGGGATAACAATCAGCCCCAGCATTTT.

This chain joins TRBV11-2 and TRBJ2-5; 9 nucleotides align to TRBD2. V shed 1 base, J shed 2 bases, and the junction held 8 bases outside the gene matches. Germline CDR1 reads SGHAT; CDR2 reads FQNNGV. This CDR3 region has 17 residues. CDR3 residues: CASSLGGAGGHQETQYF. The CDR3 nucleotides are TGTGCCAGCAGCTTAGGCGGAGCGGGGGGTCATCAAGAGACCCAGTACTTC.

The gene calls are TRBV7-6 and TRBJ2-1; 8 bases are a match to TRBD2. The CDR3 has 15 amino acids. The V gene's germline CDR1 is SGHVS and CDR2 FNYEAQ. The V gene end was trimmed by 6 bases and the J gene end by 9 bases; junction bases not matched to a gene: 13. CDR3 region: CASSLGTSGDSEQFF. The CDR3 DNA follows: TGTGCCAGCAGTTTGGGAACTAGCGGAGACTCTGAGCAGTTCTTC.

The rearrangement uses TRBV6-5 and TRBJ1-2; D perhaps matches TRBD1 (6 bases). Germline V CDR1 and CDR2: MNHEY, SVGAGI. The CDR3 spans 13 residues. The V end was cut by 6 bases, the J end by 6 bases, with 14 bases between. Written as DNA, the CDR3 is TGTGCCAGCAGCCGACTCAGGGGCGATGGCTACACCTTC. Its translation is CASSRLRGDGYTF.

About this clone: Other nucleotide sequences in the sample specify the same CDR3. The chain couples TRBV4-2 to TRBJ1-1, with a possible D match to TRBD1 (5 bases). The length of the CDR3 is 14 residues. V was pared by 1 base and J by 2 bases, with 8 bases between. CDR1 is LGHNA, CDR2 YNFKEQ, per germline. The CDR3 spells CASSQGRANTEAFF. The CDR3 bases are TGTGCCAGCAGCCAAGGCAGGGCCAACACTGAAGCTTTCTTT.

The chain joins TRBV5-1 to TRBJ2-3; 12 bases match TRBD2. This CDR3 has 14 amino acids. With 4 bases clipped from V and 6 bases from J, the junction kept 3 bases outside the gene matches. Looked up from germline, CDR1 is SGHRS and CDR2 is YFSETQ. This chain's CDR3 is CASSPGTSGDTQYF. For the CDR3, the DNA is TGCGCCAGCAGCCCAGGGACTAGCGGGGATACGCAGTATTTT.

This clone was recorded a few times. The chain uses TRBV3-1 (or the pseudogene TRBV3-2) and TRBJ2-7; perhaps TRBD1 as D (5 bases). Trimming took off 7 bases at V and 5 bases at J, with 15 bases between the two ends. CDR1 is LGHDT, CDR2 YNNKEL, per germline (reference sequence). This CDR3 region has 13 residues. The CDR3: CASTNQGGNEQYF. CDR3 bases: TGTGCCAGCACCAACCAGGGTGGCAACGAGCAGTACTTC.

The chain's CDR3 is CASSMSGGALSGANVLTF. CDR3 bases: TGTGCCAGTAGTATGTCTGGTGGGGCGCTTTCTGGGGCCAACGTCCTGACTTTC. The chain carries TRBV19 and TRBJ2-6; possibly TRBD1 for D (5 bases). V dropped 3 bases and J dropped 1 base, with 16 bases sitting between them. The germline CDR1 and CDR2 sequences are LNHDA and SQIVND (reference sequence). The CDR3 contains 18 residues.

V usage is TRBV19 and J usage is TRBJ1-2, with 10 positions matching TRBD1. This CDR3 region has 15 residues. Germline loops: CDR1 LNHDA, CDR2 SQIVND (reference sequence). Losses at the gene ends were 5 bases for V and 2 bases for J; bases not matched to a gene: 5. In nucleotides, the CDR3 is TGTGCCAGTAGTCAGACAGGGGGCCGGAACTATGGCTACACCTTC. This gives the protein CASSQTGGRNYGYTF.

The chain combines TRBV15 with TRBJ1-6; D is unresolved. V lost 0 bases to trimming and J lost 9 bases, with 15 bases between them. Per germline, CDR1 LNHNV and CDR2 YYDKDF (reference sequence). This CDR3 is 16 amino acids long. This CDR3 is CATSRDITAGGSPLHF. In DNA form, the CDR3 reads TGTGCCACCAGCAGAGATATTACTGCCGGCGGTTCACCCCTCCACTTT.

V and J are TRBV6-2 or TRBV6-3 and TRBJ1-4, with 11 bases lining up with TRBD1. Germline values: CDR1 MNHEY, CDR2 SVGEGT. V trimming: 4 bases; J trimming: 7 bases; junction bases outside the gene matches: 8. The CDR3 contains 16 residues. As DNA, the CDR3 is TGTGCCAGCAGTTTGATTCCCGGGACAGGGGGTGAAAAACTGTTTTTT. The encoded protein is CASSLIPGTGGEKLFF.

This chain connects TRBV7-6 to TRBJ1-1, with D maybe TRBD1 (6 bases). Per germline, CDR1 SGHVS and CDR2 FNYEAQ. Trimming cost V 1 base and J 4 bases, with 13 bases left between them. The CDR3 is made up of 15 amino acids. CDR3 coding DNA: TGTGCCAGCAGCTTAGGGGAACAGGGTGGCACTGAAGCTTTCTTT. It encodes CASSLGEQGGTEAFF.

The chain recombines TRBV7-9 with TRBJ1-2, with a tentative D call TRBD1 (5 bases). Per germline, CDR1 SEHNR and CDR2 FQNEAQ (reference sequence). Trimming cost V 1 base and J 5 bases, with 11 bases left between them. The CDR3 consists of 14 residues. CDR3 residues: CASSLVAGSYGYTF. In nucleotides, the CDR3 is TGTGCCAGCAGCTTAGTCGCAGGGTCTTATGGCTACACCTTC.

This chain joins TRBV19 and TRBJ1-2; the match to TRBD1 covers 9 bases. V trimming: 4 bases; J trimming: 8 bases; junction bases outside the gene matches: 8. There are 14 residues in the CDR3. Germline-derived CDR1 and CDR2 are LNHDA and SQIVND (reference sequence). The CDR3 loop reads CASSKTGGNWGYTF. CDR3 sequence (DNA): TGTGCCAGTAGTAAAACAGGGGGCAATTGGGGCTACACCTTC.

About this clone: The same CDR3 arises from other DNA sequences in this sample as well. The CDR3 DNA follows: TGTGCCAGCAGGCGGGACAGGGCGGGTGAAAAACTGTTTTTT. It translates to CASRRDRAGEKLFF. This chain links TRBV6-5 with TRBJ1-4; TRBD1 aligns across 9 bases. The junction had 6 bases not matched to a gene; V was cut back by 6 bases and J by 7 bases. Germline CDR1 reads MNHEY; CDR2 reads SVGAGI. The CDR3 is 14 amino acids.